One sample yielded the 9 T cell receptor beta chains listed below, sequenced in a study of molecular identifiers for immune sequencing clone quantification. TCRdb processed the PCR reads anew with MiXCR; each CDR3 protein has one entry. Of approximately 500,000 distinct CDR3 sequences in the sample, 25% were seen once. The source material was naive CD8+ T cells from blood, with Jurkat cell RNA spiked in. Subset reported: FACS-sorted CD8+CD4-CCR7+CD45RA+ naive T cells. The receptors were gathered from a human donor in good health. Some libraries in this study had Jurkat cell RNA spiked in.

There are a few counts of this clonotype. V and J are TRBV19 and TRBJ2-3, with D uncertain. V was cut by 3 bases and J by 6 bases, with 4 bases left in between. The CDR3 is 11 amino acids. The germline gives CDR1 LNHDA, CDR2 SQIVND (reference sequence). The CDR3 here is CASSMGDTQYF. CDR3 in DNA: TGTGCCAGTAGTATGGGGGATACGCAGTATTTT.

This clonotype was observed a handful of times. This rearrangement joins TRBV13 to TRBJ2-1; D is undetermined. With 5 bases removed from V and 6 bases from J, the gap between germline ends came to 11 bases. CDR1 and CDR2 from the germline V gene are PRHDT and FYEKMQ (reference sequence). The CDR3 length is 13 residues. The CDR3 sequence: CASSARHFNEQFF. The CDR3 nucleotides are TGTGCCAGCAGCGCCCGACATTTCAATGAGCAGTTCTTC. The variable domain in full, completed from reference TRBV13 and TRBJ2-1, reads AAGVIQSPRHLIKEKRETATLKCYPIPRHDTVYWYQQGPGQDPQFLISFYEKMQSDKGSIPDRFSAQQFSDYHSELNMSSLELGDSALYFCASSARHFNEQFFGPGTRLTVL.

J is TRBJ2-1 and V is TRBV7-3; 9 bases align to TRBD1. V was pared by 4 bases and J by 8 bases, with 12 bases of the junction left unmatched. Germline CDR1 reads SGHTA; CDR2 reads FQGTGA. The CDR3 covers 16 residues. The CDR3: CASSSYPGQGLDEQFF. Written as DNA, the CDR3 is TGTGCCAGCAGCTCGTACCCGGGACAGGGACTCGATGAGCAGTTCTTC. The full variable domain, rest sourced from reference TRBV7-3 and TRBJ2-1, is GAGVSQTPSNKVTEKGKYVELRCDPISGHTALYWYRQSLGQGPEFLIYFQGTGAADDSGLPNDRFFAVRPEGSVSTLKIQRTERGDSAVYLCASSSYPGQGLDEQFFGPGTRLTVL.

This clonotype was observed once. At one end, the junction sequence differs from germline, possibly due to a read error. J is TRBJ2-5 and V is TRBV7-9; TRBD1 matches at 7 bases. The germline CDR1 and CDR2 sequences are SEHNR and FQNEAQ (reference sequence). The CDR3 covers 13 residues. The chain's CDR3 is CVSRRQGLETQYF. In DNA, the CDR3 is TGTGTCAGCAGGAGACAGGGTTTGGAGACCCAGTACTTC.

About this clonotype itself: Germline is not matched at one junction end, which may reflect a read error. The V gene is TRBV7-2, the J gene TRBJ2-5; 9 nucleotides agree with TRBD2. This CDR3 has 13 residues. Per germline, CDR1 SGHTA and CDR2 FQGNSA. DNA for the CDR3: TGTGCCAGCAGCTCTAGCGGGATGGAGACCCCGTACTTC. Translated: CASSSSGMETPYF. The full variable domain, its missing parts supplied by reference TRBV7-2 and TRBJ2-5, is GAGVSQSPSNKVTEKGKDVELRCDPISGHTALYWYRQSLGQGLEFLIYFQGNSAPDKSGLPSDRFSAERTGGSVSTLTIQRTQQEDSAVYLCASSSSGMETPYFGPGTRLLVL.

CDR3 DNA: TGTGCCAGCAGTTTAGACAGGAGCCACTACGAGCAGTACTTC. This sequence encodes CASSLDRSHYEQYF. The gene calls are TRBV27 and TRBJ2-7; weak D call: TRBD1 (6 bases). Trimming removed 2 bases at V and 3 bases at J, with 11 bases between. Germline V lookup: CDR1 MNHEY, CDR2 SMNVEV (reference sequence). CDR3 length equals 14 residues.

This clonotype has only a few counts. The chain uses TRBV20-1 and TRBJ2-5, with 12 bases lining up with TRBD2. V was pared by 1 base and J by 4 bases, with 7 bases of the junction left unmatched. The CDR3 has 16 amino acids. Germline CDR1 and CDR2: DFQATT and SNEGSKA (reference sequence). The CDR3 is CSARGPRLAGAETQYF. In DNA, the CDR3 is TGCAGTGCTAGAGGCCCCCGACTAGCGGGGGCAGAGACCCAGTACTTC.

This clonotype was picked up a small number of times. CDR3 protein: CASSYTAMNTEAFF. In DNA form, the CDR3 reads TGTGCCAGCAGTTACACAGCCATGAACACTGAAGCTTTCTTT. V and J are TRBV6-5 and TRBJ1-1; no clear D. The germline CDR1 and CDR2 sequences are MNHEY and SVGAGI. V dropped 2 bases and J dropped 0 bases, with 7 bases sitting between them. The CDR3 extends over 14 amino acids.

In this sample, this clonotype turned up a few times. The chain links TRBV19 to TRBJ2-3, with D perhaps being TRBD1 or TRBD2 (5 bases each). This CDR3 is built from 15 residues. With 4 bases removed from V and 2 bases from J, the gap between germline ends came to 13 bases. CDR1 and CDR2 (germline): LNHDA, SQIVND (reference sequence). DNA for the CDR3: TGTGCCAGTAGTACAGGTGGGGGACCCACAGATACGCAGTATTTT. Translated, it gives CASSTGGGPTDTQYF. Variable domain in full (rest from reference TRBV19 and TRBJ2-3): DGGITQSPKYLFRKEGQNVTLSCEQNLNHDAMYWYRQDPGQGLRLIYYSQIVNDFQKGDIAEGYSVSREKKESFPLTVTSAQKNPTAFYLCASSTGGGPTDTQYFGPGTRLTVL.